Sequencing of this T cell receptor (beta chain) was carried out in a study of T-cell memory formation after mild COVID-19 (dated by TCRdb to the early 2020s). General notes on the study: TCR sequence clusters from the two donors were largely donor specific. Longitudinal TCRalpha and TCRbeta repertoire sequencing tracked T-cell clones expanding and contracting after mild COVID-19 in two donors. The cohort comprised two young, previously healthy adult volunteers, one female and one male. The paper as a whole reports these results and caveats: Contracting CD4+ clones were found mainly in CM and EM memory subsets, while CD8+ clones were enriched in EMRA. Balanced CD4/CD8 phenotypes were observed for clones contracting from day 15 to 85, whereas a bias towards CD4+ was observed for a second wave of clones expanding from day 15 to 37. The detection of some responding clones in pre-infection memory suggests that pre-existing cross-reactive memory T cells joined the SARS-CoV-2 response. SARS-CoV-2 specificity of the second-wave clones peaking on day 37 was not confirmed. Only a couple of mild cases were covered by the study, and larger cohorts that include severe cases with pre-infection samples were considered necessary.

The CDR3 measures 14 amino acids from cysteine to phenylalanine. Only CDR3 DNA is held: 42 bases, read in frame from base 1. V was cut back by 6 bases and J by 6 bases, leaving a gap of 17 bases between them. The germline V gene (reference sequence) gives CDR1 as LNHDA and CDR2 as SQIVND. The listed sequencing device is Illumina NovaSeq 6000. TCRalpha and TCRbeta cDNA libraries were constructed by 5'RACE with constant-segment primers, with sample barcodes and unique molecular identifiers being introduced. Trizol reagent was used to extract RNA from every sample. The libraries were amplified in two PCR steps, and the second step added a second sample barcode and Illumina TruSeq adapters. Sequencing of libraries was performed on an Illumina NovaSeq with 2 x 150 bp paired-end reads. Regarding the original processing steps: With migec v1.2.7, reads were demultiplexed and then collapsed into UMI-guided consensus sequences. Using mixcr v2.1.11, UMI consensuses were aligned to TRA and TRB V and J templates and then assembled into clonotypes. Clonotypes were classified as expanded or contracted when called significant by both edgeR and NoisET, with noise models trained on biological replicates. For edgeR calls, a false discovery rate-adjusted p below 0.01 and a log2 fold-change threshold of 1 were applied. As an exploratory analysis of dynamics, PCA with hierarchical clustering was applied to max-normalized trajectories of the 1000 most abundant clonotypes. Separately sequenced CD4+ and CD8+ repertoires were used to assign the CD4 or CD8 phenotype of responding clones. Using fastp trimming at Q25 and MiXCR clonotype assembly, TCRdb reanalyzed the public sequencing data and kept in-frame beta chains. Merged by CDR3 protein, the rows form single entries marked with the most common genes and DNA. Here the V and J calls rest on TCRdb's processing, not on the authors' analysis. For this sample the table gives about 360,000 distinct CDR3 sequences, of which around 14% were detected only once. In total, the top ten clones hold around a fifth of the sample.

PBMCs were isolated by Ficoll-Paque density gradient centrifugation. With regard to this clonotype: The antigen this receptor binds is unknown. No per-base quality is available; no much larger clone lies one base away.

The rearranged chain carries TRBV19 and TRBJ1-2, and perhaps TRBD1 as D gene, on 5 matching bases. The receptor was derived from a man in his late teens or twenties who had mild COVID-19 (a few samples of this study predate the infection). The sample titles of this study are shuffled in the database, so cell type and time point are left out; the donor was told from shared clones. What was sequenced was PBMCs or a T cell subset sorted from them (not recorded which). The CDR3 amino acid sequence is: CASRMTRGEDGYTF. The DNA reads TGTGCCAGTAGGATGACCCGGGGGGAAGATGGCTACACCTTC.